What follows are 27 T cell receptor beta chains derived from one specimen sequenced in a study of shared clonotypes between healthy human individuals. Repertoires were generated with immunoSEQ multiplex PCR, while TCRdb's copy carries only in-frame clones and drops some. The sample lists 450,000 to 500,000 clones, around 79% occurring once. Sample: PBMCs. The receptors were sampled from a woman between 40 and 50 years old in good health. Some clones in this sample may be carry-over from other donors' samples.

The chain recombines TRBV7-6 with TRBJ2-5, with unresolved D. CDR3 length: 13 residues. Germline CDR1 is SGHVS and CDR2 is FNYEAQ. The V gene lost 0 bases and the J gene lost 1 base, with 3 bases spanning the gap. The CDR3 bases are TGTGCCAGCAGCTTAGCCCTCCAAGAGACCCAGTACTTC. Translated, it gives CASSLALQETQYF. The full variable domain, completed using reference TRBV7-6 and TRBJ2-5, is GAGVSQSPRYKVTKRGQDVALRCDPISGHVSLYWYRQALGQGPEFLTYFNYEAQQDKSGLPNDRFSAERPEGSISTLTIQRTEQRDSAMYRCASSLALQETQYFGPGTRLLVL.

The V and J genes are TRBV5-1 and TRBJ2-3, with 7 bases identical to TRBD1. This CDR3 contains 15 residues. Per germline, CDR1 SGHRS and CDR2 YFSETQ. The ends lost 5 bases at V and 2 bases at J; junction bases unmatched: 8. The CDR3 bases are TGCGCCAGCAGTCTGGGGGACAGAAACACAGATACGCAGTATTTT. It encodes CASSLGDRNTDTQYF.

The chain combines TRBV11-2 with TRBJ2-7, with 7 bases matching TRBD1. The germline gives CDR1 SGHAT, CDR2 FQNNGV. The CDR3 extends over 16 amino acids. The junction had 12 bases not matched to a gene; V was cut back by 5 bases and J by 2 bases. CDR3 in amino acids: CASSPPRTGTTYEQYF. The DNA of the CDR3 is TGTGCCAGCAGCCCTCCCCGGACAGGAACCACCTACGAGCAGTACTTC.

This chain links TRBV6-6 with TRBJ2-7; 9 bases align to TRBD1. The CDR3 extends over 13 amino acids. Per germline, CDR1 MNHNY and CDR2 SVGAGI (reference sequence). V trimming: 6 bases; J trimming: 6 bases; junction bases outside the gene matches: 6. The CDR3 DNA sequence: TGTGCCAGCAGCGAGCACAGGGGGCGCGAGCAGTACTTC. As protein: CASSEHRGREQYF.

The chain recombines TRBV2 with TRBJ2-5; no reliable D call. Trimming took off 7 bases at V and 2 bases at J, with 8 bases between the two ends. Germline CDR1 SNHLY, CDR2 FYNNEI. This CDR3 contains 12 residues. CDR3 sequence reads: CASTEEQETQYF. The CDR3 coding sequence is TGTGCCAGCACGGAAGAACAAGAGACCCAGTACTTC.

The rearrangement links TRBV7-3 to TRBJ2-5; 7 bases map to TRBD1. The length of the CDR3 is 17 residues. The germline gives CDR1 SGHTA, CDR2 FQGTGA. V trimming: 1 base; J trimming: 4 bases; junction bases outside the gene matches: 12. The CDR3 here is CASSLMGGAGGTETQYF. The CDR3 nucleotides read TGTGCCAGCAGCTTAATGGGTGGGGCAGGGGGTACAGAGACCCAGTACTTC. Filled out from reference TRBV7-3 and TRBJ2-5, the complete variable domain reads GAGVSQTPSNKVTEKGKYVELRCDPISGHTALYWYRQSLGQGPEFLIYFQGTGAADDSGLPNDRFFAVRPEGSVSTLKIQRTERGDSAVYLCASSLMGGAGGTETQYFGPGTRLLVL.

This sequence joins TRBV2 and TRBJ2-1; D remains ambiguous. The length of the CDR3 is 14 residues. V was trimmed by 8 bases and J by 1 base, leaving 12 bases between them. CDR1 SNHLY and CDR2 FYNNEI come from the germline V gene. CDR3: CASWSDTSYNEQFF. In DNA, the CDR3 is TGTGCCAGCTGGTCCGACACATCCTACAATGAGCAGTTCTTC.

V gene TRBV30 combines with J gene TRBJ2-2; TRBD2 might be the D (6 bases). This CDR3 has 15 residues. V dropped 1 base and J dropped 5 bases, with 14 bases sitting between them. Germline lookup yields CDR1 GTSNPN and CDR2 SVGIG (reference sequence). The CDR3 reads CAWSAREIRTGELFF. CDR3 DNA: TGTGCCTGGAGTGCTCGGGAGATCAGGACCGGGGAGCTGTTTTTT. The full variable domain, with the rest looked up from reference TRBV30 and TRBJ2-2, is SQTIHQWPATLVQPVGSPLSLECTVEGTSNPNLYWYRQAAGRGLQLLFYSVGIGQISSEVPQNLSASRPQDRQFILSSKKLLLSDSGFYLCAWSAREIRTGELFFGEGSRLTVL.

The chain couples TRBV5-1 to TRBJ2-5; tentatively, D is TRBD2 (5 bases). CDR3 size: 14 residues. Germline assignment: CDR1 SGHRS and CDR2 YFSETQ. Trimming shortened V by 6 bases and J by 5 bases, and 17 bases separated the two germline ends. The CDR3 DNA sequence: TGCGCCAGCACCCGGGGTAGTGATGGGGAGACCCAGTACTTC. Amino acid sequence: CASTRGSDGETQYF.

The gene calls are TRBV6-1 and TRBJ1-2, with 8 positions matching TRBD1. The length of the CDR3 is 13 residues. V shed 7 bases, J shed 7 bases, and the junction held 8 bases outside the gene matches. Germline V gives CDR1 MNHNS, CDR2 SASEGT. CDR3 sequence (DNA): TGTGCCAGCAACCAGGGGGCGGCAAGTGGCTACACCTTC. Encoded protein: CASNQGAASGYTF.

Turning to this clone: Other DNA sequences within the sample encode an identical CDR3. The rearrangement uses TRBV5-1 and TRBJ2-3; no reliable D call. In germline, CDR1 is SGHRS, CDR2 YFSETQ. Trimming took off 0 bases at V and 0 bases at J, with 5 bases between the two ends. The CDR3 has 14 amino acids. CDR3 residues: CASSLVASTDTQYF. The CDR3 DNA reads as TGCGCCAGCAGCTTGGTGGCTAGCACAGATACGCAGTATTTT.

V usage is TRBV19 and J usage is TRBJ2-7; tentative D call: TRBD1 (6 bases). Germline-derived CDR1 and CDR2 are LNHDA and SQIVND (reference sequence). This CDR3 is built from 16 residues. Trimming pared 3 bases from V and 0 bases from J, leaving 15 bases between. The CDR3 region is CASSIGQSWISYEQYF. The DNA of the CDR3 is TGTGCCAGTAGTATCGGACAGAGCTGGATCTCCTACGAGCAGTACTTC.

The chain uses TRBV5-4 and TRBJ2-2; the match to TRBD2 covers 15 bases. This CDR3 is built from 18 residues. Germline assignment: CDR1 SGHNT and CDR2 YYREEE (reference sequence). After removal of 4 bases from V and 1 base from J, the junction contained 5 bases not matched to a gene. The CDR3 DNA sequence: TGTGCCAGCAGCCGTAAGGGACTAGCGGGGGGGAACACCGGGGAGCTGTTTTTT. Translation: CASSRKGLAGGNTGELFF.

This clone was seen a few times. The CDR3 DNA reads TGTGCCAGCAGCTTAGACCCTGCGGGCACTGAAGCTTTCTTT. As protein: CASSLDPAGTEAFF. J is TRBJ1-1 and V is TRBV7-2; no definite D call. Per the germline V gene, CDR1 is SGHTA and CDR2 is FQGNSA. V gave up 1 base and J gave up 4 bases, with 10 bases separating them. This CDR3 comprises 14 residues.

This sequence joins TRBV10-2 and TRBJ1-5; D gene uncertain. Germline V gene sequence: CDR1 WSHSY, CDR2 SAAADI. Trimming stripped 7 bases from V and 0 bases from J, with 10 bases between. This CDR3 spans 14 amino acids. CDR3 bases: TGCGCCAGCACTAGGACGAATAGCAATCAGCCCCAGCATTTT. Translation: CASTRTNSNQPQHF.

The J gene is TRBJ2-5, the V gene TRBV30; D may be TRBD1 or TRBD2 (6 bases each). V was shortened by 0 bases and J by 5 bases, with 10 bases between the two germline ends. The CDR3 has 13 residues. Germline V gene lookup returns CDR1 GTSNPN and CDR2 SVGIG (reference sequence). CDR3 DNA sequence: TGTGCCTGGAGTGTCAAAGGGGGGGAGACCCAGTACTTC. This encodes CAWSVKGGETQYF.

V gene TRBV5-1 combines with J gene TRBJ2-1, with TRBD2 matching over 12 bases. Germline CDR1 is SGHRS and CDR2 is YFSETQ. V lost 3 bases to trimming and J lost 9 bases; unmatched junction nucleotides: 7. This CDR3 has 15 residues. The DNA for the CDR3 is TGCGCCAGCAGCTCTTCTAGCGGGAGGGAGAGTGAGCAGTTCTTC. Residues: CASSSSSGRESEQFF. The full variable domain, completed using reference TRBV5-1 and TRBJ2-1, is KAGVTQTPRYLIKTRGQQVTLSCSPISGHRSVSWYQQTPGQGLQFLFEYFSETQRNKGNFPGRFSGRQFSNSRSEMNVSTLELGDSALYLCASSSSSGRESEQFFGPGTRLTVL.

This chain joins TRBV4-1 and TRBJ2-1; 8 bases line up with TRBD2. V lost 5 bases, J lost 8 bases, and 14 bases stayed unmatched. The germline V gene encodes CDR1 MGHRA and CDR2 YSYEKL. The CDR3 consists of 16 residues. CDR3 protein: CASSFHGRARVDEQFF. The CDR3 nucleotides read TGCGCCAGCAGCTTTCACGGGAGGGCCCGGGTCGATGAGCAGTTCTTC.

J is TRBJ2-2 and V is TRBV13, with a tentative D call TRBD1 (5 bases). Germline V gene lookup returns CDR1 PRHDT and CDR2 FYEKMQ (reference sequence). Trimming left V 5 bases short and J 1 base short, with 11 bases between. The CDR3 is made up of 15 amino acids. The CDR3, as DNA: TGTGCCAGCAGCCAACGCGACAGGAACACCGGGGAGCTGTTTTTT. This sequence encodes CASSQRDRNTGELFF.

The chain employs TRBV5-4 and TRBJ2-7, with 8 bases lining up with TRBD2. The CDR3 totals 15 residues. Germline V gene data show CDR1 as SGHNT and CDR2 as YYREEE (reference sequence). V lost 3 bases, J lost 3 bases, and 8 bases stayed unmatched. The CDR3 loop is CASSSAASGLYEQYF. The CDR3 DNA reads TGTGCCAGCAGCTCGGCAGCTAGCGGGCTCTACGAGCAGTACTTC.

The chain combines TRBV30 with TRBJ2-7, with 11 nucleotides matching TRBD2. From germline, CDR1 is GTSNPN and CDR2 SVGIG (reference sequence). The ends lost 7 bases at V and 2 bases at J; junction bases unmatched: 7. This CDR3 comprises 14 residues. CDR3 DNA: TGTGCCTCCTTAGCGGGAGGGCCGACCTACGAGCAGTACTTC. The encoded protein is CASLAGGPTYEQYF.

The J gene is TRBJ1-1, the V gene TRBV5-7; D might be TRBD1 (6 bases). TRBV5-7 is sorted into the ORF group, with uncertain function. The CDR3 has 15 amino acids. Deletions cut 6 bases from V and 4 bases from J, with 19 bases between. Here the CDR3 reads CASTLAGGLLTEAFF. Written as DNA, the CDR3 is TGTGCCAGCACCCTGGCTGGGGGCTTGCTCACTGAAGCTTTCTTT.

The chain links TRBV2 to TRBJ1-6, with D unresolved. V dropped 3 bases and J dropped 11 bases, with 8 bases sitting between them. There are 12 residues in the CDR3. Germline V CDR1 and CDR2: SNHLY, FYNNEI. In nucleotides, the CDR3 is TGTGCCAGCAGTGAGTGGGGAACACCCCTCCACTTT. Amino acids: CASSEWGTPLHF.

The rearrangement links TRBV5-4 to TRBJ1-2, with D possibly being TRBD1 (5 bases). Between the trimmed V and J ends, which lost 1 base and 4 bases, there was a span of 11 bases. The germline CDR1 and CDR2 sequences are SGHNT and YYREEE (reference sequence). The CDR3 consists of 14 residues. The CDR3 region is CASSLTGTLYGYTF. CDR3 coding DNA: TGTGCCAGCAGCTTGACGGGGACCCTCTATGGCTACACCTTC.

CDR3 sequence (DNA): TGTGCCAGCAGTTTCGGCGGGAACACCGGGGAGCTGTTTTTT. This translates into CASSFGGNTGELFF. V is TRBV28 and J is TRBJ2-2, with D uncertain. Trimming pared 3 bases from V and 1 base from J, leaving 6 bases between. The CDR3 extends over 14 amino acids. Germline V gene lookup returns CDR1 MDHEN and CDR2 SYDVKM.

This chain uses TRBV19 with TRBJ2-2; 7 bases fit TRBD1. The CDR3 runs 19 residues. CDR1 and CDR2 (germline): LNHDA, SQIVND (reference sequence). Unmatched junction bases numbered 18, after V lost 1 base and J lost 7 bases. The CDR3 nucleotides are TGTGCCAGTAGTATAGGCCAGAAAGGGGGCGCGGGCCACTACGGGGAGCTGTTTTTT. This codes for CASSIGQKGGAGHYGELFF.

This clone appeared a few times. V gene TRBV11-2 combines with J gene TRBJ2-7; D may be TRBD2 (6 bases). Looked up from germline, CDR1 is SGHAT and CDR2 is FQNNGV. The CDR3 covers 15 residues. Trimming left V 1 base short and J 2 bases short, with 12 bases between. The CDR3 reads CASSLGGTLTYEQYF. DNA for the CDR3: TGTGCCAGCAGCTTAGGGGGGACTCTTACCTACGAGCAGTACTTC.